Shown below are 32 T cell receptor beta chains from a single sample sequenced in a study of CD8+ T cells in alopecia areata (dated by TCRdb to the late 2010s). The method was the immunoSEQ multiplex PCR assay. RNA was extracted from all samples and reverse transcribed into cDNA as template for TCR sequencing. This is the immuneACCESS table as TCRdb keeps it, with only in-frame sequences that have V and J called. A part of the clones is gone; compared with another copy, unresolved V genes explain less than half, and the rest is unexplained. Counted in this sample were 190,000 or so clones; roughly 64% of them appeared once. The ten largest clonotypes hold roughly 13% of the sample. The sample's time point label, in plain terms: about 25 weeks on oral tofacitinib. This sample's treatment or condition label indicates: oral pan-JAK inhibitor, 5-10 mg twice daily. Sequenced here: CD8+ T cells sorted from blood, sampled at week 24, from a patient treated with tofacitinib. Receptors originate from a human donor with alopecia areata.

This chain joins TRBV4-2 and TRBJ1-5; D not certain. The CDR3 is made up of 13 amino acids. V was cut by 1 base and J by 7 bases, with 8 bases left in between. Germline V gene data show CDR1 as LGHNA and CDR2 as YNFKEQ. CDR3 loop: CASSQGARQPQHF. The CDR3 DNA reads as TGTGCCAGCAGCCAAGGAGCTAGGCAGCCCCAGCATTTT.

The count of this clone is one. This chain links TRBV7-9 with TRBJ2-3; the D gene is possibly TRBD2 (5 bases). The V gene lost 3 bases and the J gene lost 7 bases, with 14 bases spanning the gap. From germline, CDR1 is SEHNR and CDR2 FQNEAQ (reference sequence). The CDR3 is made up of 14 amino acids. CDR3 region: CASSFDGSTNTQYF. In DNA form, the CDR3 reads TGTGCCAGCAGCTTTGATGGATCGACTAATACGCAGTATTTT.

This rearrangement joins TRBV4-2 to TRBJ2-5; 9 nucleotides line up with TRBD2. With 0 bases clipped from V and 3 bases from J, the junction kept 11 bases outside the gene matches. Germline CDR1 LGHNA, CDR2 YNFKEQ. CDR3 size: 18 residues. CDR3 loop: CASSQDPPSGVGEETQYF. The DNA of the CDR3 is TGTGCCAGCAGCCAAGATCCCCCTAGCGGGGTCGGTGAAGAGACCCAGTACTTC.

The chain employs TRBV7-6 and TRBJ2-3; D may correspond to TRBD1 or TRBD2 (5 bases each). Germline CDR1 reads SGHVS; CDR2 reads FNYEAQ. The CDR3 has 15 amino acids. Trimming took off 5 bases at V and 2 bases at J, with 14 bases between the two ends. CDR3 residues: CASSPPGRNTDTQYF. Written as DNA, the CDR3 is TGTGCCAGCAGCCCCCCGGGACGGAACACAGATACGCAGTATTTT. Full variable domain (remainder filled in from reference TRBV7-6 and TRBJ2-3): GAGVSQSPRYKVTKRGQDVALRCDPISGHVSLYWYRQALGQGPEFLTYFNYEAQQDKSGLPNDRFSAERPEGSISTLTIQRTEQRDSAMYRCASSPPGRNTDTQYFGPGTRLTVL.

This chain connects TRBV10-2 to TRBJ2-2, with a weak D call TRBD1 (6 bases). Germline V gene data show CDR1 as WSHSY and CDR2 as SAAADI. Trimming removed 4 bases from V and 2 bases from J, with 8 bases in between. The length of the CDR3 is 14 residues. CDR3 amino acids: CASSGGPNTGELFF. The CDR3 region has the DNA TGCGCCAGCAGTGGGGGGCCCAACACCGGGGAGCTGTTTTTT.

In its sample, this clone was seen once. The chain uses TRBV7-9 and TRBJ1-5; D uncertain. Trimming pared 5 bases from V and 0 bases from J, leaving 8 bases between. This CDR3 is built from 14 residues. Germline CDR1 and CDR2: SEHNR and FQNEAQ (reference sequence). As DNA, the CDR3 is TGTGCCAGCAGCCCTCTTAATAGCAATCAGCCCCAGCATTTT. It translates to CASSPLNSNQPQHF.

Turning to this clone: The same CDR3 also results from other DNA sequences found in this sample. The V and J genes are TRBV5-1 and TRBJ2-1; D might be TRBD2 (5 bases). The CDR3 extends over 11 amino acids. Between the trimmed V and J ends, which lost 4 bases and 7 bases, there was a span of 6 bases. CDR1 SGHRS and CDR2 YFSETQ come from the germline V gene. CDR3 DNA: TGCGCCAGCAGCCCGGGAAATGAGCAGTTCTTC. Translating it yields CASSPGNEQFF.

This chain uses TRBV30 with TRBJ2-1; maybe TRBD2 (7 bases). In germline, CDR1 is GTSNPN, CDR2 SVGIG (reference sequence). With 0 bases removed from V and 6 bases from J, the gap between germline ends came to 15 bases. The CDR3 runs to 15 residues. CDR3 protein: CAWSVPRGAVNEQFF. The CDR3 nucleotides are TGTGCCTGGAGTGTACCTCGGGGGGCCGTCAATGAGCAGTTCTTC.

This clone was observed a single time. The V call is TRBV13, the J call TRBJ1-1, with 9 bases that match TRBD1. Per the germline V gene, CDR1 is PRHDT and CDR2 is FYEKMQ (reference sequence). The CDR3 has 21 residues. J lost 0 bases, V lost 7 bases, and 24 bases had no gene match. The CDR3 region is CASTQTIPEWGTGNMNTEAFF. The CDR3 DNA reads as TGTGCCAGCACCCAAACAATTCCCGAGTGGGGGACAGGGAACATGAACACTGAAGCTTTCTTT. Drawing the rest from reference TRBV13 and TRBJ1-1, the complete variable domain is AAGVIQSPRHLIKEKRETATLKCYPIPRHDTVYWYQQGPGQDPQFLISFYEKMQSDKGSIPDRFSAQQFSDYHSELNMSSLELGDSALYFCASTQTIPEWGTGNMNTEAFFGQGTRLTVV.

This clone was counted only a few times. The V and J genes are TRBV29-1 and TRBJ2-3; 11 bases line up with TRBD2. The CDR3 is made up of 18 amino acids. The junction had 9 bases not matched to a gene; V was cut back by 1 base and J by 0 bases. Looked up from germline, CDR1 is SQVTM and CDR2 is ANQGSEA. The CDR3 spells CSVEVPLAGGTSTDTQYF. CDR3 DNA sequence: TGCAGCGTTGAAGTTCCCCTAGCGGGGGGTACAAGCACAGATACGCAGTATTTT.

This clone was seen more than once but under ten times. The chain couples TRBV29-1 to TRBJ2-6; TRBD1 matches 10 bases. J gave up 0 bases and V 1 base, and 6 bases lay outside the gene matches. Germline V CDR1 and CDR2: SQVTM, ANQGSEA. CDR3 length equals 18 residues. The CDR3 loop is CSVEVRDRGDSGANVLTF. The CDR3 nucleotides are TGCAGCGTTGAAGTTCGGGACAGGGGTGACTCTGGGGCCAACGTCCTGACTTTC.

The CDR3 nucleotides read TGTGCCAGCAGGACTAGCGGGCGCTACGAGCAGTACTTC. This encodes CASRTSGRYEQYF. V is TRBV11-1 and J is TRBJ2-7, with TRBD2 identical over 10 bases. The CDR3 loop spans 13 amino acids. CDR1 is SGHAT, CDR2 FQDESV, per germline (reference sequence). With V trimmed by 6 bases and J by 3 bases, 2 bases remained unmatched.

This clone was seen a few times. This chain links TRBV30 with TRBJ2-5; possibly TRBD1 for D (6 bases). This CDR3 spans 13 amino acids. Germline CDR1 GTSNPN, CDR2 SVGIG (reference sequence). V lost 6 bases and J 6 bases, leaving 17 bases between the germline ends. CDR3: CACTPGHAQTQYF. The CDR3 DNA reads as TGTGCCTGCACACCGGGACACGCTCAGACCCAGTACTTC. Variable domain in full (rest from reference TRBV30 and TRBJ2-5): SQTIHQWPATLVQPVGSPLSLECTVEGTSNPNLYWYRQAAGRGLQLLFYSVGIGQISSEVPQNLSASRPQDRQFILSSKKLLLSDSGFYLCACTPGHAQTQYFGPGTRLLVL.

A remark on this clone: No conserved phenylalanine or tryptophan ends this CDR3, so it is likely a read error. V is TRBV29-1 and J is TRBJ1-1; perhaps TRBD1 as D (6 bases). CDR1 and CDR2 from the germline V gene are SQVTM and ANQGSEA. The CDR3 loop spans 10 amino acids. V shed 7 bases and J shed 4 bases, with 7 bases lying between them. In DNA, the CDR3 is TGCAGCGGAGGGGGCACTGAAGCTTTCCTT. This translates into CSGGGTEAFL.

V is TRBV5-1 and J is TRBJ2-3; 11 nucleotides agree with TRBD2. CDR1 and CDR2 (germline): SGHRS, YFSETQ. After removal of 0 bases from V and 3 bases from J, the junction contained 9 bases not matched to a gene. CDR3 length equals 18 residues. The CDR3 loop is CASSLVVAGGPPTDTQYF. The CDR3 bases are TGCGCCAGCAGCTTGGTGGTAGCGGGGGGGCCCCCGACAGATACGCAGTATTTT.

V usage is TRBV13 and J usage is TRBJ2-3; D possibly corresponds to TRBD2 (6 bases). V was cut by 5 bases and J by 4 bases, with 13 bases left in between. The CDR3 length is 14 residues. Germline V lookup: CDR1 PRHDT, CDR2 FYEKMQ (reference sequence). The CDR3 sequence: CASSPGRGSDTQYF. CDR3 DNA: TGTGCCAGCAGCCCCGGGCGGGGTTCAGATACGCAGTATTTT.

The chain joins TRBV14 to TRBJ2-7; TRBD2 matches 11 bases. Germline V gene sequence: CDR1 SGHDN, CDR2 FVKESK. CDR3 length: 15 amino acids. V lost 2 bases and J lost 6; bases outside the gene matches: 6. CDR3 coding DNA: TGTGCCAGCAGCCAACAAGTAGCGGGGGGGCTCGAGCAGTACTTC. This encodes CASSQQVAGGLEQYF.

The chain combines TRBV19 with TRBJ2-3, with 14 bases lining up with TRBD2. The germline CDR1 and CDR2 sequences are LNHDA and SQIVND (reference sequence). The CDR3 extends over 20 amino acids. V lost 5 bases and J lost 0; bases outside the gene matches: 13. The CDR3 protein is CASSPGLAGGARSSTDTQYF. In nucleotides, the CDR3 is TGTGCCAGTAGTCCAGGACTAGCGGGGGGCGCCCGATCTAGCACAGATACGCAGTATTTT.

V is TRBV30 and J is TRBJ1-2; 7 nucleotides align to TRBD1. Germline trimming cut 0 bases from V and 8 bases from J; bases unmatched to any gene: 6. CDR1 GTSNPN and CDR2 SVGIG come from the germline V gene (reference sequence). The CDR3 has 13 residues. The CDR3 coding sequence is TGTGCCTGGAGTGTAAAGACAGGGTCCGGCTACACCTTC. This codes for CAWSVKTGSGYTF.

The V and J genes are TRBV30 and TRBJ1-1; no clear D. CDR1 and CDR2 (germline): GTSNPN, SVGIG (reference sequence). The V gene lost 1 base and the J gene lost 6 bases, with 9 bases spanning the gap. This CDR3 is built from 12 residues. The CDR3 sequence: CAWSDGGAEAFF. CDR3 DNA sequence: TGTGCCTGGAGTGATGGCGGAGCTGAAGCTTTCTTT.

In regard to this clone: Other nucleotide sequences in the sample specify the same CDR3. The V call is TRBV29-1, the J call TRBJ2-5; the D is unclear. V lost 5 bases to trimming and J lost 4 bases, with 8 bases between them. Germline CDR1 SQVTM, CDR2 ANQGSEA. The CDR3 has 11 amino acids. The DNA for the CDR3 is TGCAGCGTTCGGGCACGAGAGACCCAGTACTTC. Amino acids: CSVRARETQYF.

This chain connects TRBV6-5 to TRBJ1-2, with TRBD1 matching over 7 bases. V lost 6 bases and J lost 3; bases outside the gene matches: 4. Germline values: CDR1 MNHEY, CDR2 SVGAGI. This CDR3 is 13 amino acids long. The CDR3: CASRNTGDYGYTF. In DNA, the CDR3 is TGTGCCAGCAGGAATACAGGGGACTATGGCTACACCTTC.

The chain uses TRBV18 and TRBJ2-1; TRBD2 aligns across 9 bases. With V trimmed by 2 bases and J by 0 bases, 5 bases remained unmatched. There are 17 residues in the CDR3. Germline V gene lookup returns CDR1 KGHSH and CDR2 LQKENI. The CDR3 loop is CASSPRGLALSYNEQFF. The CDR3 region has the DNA TGTGCCAGCTCACCAAGGGGACTAGCCCTCTCCTACAATGAGCAGTTCTTC.

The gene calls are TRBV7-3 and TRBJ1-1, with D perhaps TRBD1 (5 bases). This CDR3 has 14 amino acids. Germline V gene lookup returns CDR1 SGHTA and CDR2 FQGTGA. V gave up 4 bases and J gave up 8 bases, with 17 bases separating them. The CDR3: CASSSDGRDGEAFF. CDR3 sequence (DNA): TGTGCCAGCAGCTCCGATGGCCGGGACGGCGAAGCTTTCTTT.

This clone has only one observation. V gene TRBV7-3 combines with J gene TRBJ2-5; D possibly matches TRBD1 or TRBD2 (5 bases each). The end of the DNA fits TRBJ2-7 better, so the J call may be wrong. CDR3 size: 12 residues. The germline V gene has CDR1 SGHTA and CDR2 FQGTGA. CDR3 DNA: TGTGCCAGCAGCTTTTCAGGGAGCGAGCAGTACTTC. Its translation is CASSFSGSEQYF.

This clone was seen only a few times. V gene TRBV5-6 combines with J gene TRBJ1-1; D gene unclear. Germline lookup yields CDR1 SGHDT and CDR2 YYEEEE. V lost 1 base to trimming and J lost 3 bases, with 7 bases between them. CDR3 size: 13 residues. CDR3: CASSLSSYTEAFF. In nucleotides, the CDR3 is TGTGCCAGCAGCTTGTCGAGTTACACTGAAGCTTTCTTT. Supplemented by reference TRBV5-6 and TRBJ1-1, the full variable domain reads DAGVTQSPTHLIKTRGQQVTLRCSPKSGHDTVSWYQQALGQGPQFIFQYYEEEERQRGNFPDRFSGHQFPNYSSELNVNALLLGDSALYLCASSLSSYTEAFFGQGTRLTVV.

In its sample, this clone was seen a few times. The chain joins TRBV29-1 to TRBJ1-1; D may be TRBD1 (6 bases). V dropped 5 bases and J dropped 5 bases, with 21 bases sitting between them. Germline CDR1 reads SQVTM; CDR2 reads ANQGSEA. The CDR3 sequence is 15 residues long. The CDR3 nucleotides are TGCAGCGTTCTATTGACAGGAGAGAGTAGGACTGAAGCTTTCTTT. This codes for CSVLLTGESRTEAFF.

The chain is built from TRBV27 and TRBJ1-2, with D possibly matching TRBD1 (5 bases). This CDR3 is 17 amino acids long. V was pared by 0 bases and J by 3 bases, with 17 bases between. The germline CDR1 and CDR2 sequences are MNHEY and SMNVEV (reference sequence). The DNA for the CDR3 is TGTGCCAGCAGTTTATCGGGCAGGGTAGAACTAGACTATGGCTACACCTTC. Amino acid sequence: CASSLSGRVELDYGYTF.

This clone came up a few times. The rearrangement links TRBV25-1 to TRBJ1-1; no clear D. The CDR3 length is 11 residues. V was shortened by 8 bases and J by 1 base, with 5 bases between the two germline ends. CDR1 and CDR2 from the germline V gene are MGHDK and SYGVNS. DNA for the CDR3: TGTGCCAGCCACAAGAACACTGAAGCTTTCTTT. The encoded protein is CASHKNTEAFF. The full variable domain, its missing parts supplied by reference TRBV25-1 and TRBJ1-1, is EADIYQTPRYLVIGTGKKITLECSQTMGHDKMYWYQQDPGMELHLIHYSYGVNSTEKGDLSSESTVSRIRTEHFPLTLESARPSHTSQYLCASHKNTEAFFGQGTRLTVV.

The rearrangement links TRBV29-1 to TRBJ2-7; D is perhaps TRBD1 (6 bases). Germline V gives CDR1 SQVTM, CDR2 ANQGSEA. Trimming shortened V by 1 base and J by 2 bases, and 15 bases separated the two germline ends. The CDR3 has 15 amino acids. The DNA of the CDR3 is TGCAGCGTTGAAGCTGGGACATCGCCACCCTACGAGCAGTACTTC. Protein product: CSVEAGTSPPYEQYF.

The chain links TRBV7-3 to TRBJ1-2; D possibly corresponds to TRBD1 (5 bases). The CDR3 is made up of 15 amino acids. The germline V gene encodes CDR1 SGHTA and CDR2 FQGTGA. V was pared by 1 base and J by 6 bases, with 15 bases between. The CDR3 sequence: CASSLSGAAKDGYTF. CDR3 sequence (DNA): TGTGCCAGCAGCTTAAGCGGGGCAGCAAAAGATGGCTACACCTTC.

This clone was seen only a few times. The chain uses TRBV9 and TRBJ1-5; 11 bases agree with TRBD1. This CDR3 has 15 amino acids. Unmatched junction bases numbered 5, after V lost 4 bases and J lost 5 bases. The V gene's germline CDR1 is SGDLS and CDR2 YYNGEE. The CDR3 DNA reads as TGTGCCAGCAGCAAAGGGACAGGGGGGGATCAGCCCCAGCATTTT. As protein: CASSKGTGGDQPQHF. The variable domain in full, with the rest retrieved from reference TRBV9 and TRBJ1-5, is DSGVTQTPKHLITATGQRVTLRCSPRSGDLSVYWYQQSLDQGLQFLIQYYNGEERAKGNILERFSAQQFPDLHSELNLSSLELGDSALYFCASSKGTGGDQPQHFGDGTRLSIL.